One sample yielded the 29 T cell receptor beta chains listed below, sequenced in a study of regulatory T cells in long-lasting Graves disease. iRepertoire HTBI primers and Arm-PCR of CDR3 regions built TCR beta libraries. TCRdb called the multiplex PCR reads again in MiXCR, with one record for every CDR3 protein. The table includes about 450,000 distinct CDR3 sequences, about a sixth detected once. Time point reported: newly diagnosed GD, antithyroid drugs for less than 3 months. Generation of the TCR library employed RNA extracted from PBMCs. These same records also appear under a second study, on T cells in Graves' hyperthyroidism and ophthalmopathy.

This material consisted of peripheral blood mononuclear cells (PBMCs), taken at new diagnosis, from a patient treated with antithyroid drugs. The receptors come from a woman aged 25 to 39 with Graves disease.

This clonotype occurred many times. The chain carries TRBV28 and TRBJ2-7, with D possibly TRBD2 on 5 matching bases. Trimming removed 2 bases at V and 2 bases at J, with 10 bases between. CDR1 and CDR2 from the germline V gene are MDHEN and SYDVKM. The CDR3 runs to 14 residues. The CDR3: CASSLRRATYEQYF. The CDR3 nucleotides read TGTGCCAGCAGTTTAAGGCGGGCTACCTACGAGCAGTACTTC.

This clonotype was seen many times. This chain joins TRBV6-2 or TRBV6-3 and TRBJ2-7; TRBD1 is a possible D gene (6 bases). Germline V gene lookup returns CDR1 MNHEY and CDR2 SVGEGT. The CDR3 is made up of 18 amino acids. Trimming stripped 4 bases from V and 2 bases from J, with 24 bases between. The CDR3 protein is CASSSMRPLTGSAYEQYF. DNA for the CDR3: TGTGCCAGCAGTTCCATGCGGCCGTTGACAGGTTCCGCCTACGAGCAGTACTTC.

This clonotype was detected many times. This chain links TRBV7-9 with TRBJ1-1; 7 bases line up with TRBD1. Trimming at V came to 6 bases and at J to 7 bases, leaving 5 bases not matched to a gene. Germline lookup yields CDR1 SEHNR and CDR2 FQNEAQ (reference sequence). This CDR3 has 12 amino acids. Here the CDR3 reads CASSTGTVEAFF. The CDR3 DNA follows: TGTGCCAGCAGTACCGGGACAGTTGAAGCTTTCTTT.

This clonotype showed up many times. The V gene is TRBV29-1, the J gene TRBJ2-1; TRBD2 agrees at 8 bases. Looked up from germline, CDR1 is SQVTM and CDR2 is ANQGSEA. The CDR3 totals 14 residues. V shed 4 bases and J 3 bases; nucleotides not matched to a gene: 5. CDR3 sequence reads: CSVVRLAGYNEQFF. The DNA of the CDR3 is TGCAGCGTTGTACGCCTAGCGGGCTACAATGAGCAGTTCTTC.

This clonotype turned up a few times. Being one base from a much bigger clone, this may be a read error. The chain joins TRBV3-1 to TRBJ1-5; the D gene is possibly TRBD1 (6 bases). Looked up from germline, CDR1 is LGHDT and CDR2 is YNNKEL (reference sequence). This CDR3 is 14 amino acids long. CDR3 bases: TGTGCCAGCAGCCAATGGGGGGCTAGGCAGCCCCGGCATTTT. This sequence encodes CASSQWGARQPRHF.

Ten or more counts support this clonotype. CDR3 region: CASTLGGAQEQFF. DNA of the CDR3: TGCGCCAGCACTCTGGGGGGGGCTCAGGAGCAGTTCTTC. The genes are TRBV5-1 and TRBJ2-1, with D tentatively TRBD2 (7 bases). The CDR3 totals 13 residues. Germline V CDR1 and CDR2: SGHRS, YFSETQ. Trimming cost V 6 bases and J 10 bases, with 17 bases left between them.

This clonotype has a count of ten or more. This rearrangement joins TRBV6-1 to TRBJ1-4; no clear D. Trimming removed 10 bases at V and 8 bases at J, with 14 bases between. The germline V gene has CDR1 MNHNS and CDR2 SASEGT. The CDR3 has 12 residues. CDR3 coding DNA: TGTGCCACCGGGCGGGAAGGCGAAAAACTGTTTTTT. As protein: CATGREGEKLFF.

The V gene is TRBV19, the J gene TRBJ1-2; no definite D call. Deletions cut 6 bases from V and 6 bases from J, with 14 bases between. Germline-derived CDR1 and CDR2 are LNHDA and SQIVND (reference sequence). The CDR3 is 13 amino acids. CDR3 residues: CASRLELYDGYTF. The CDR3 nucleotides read TGTGCCAGTAGATTGGAACTATACGATGGCTACACCTTC.

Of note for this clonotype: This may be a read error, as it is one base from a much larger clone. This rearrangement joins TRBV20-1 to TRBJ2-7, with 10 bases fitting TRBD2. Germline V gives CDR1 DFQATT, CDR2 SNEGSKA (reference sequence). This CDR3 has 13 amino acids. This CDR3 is CSAPAGGPYEQCF. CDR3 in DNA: TGCAGTGCACCAGCGGGAGGGCCATACGAGCAGTGCTTC.

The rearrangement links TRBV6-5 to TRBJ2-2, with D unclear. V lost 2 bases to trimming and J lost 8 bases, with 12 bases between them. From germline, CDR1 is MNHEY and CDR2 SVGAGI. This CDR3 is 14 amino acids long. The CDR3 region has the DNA TGTGCCAGCAGTTACCATCCTACCGTGGGGGAGCTGTTTTTT. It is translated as CASSYHPTVGELFF.

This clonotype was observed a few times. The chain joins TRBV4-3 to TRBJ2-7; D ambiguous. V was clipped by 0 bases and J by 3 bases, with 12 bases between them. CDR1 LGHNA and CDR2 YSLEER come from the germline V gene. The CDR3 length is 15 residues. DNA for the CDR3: TGCGCCAGCAGCCAAGAACGACACCTTTTCTACGAGCAGTACTTC. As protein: CASSQERHLFYEQYF.

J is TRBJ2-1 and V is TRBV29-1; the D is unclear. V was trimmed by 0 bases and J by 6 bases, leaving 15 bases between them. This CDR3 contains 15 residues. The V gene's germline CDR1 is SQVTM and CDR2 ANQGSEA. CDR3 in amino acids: CSVEDRAGVSNEQFF. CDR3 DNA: TGCAGCGTTGAAGATCGCGCCGGCGTGTCCAATGAGCAGTTCTTC.

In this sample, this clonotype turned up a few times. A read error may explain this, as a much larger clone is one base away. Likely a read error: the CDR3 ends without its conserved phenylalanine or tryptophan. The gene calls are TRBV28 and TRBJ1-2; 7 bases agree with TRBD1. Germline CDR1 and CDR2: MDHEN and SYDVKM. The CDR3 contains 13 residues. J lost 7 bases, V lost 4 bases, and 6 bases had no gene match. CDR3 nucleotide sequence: TGTGCCAGCAGTTCGAGGGGGCAAGGTGGCTACACCCTC. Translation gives CASSSRGQGGYTL.

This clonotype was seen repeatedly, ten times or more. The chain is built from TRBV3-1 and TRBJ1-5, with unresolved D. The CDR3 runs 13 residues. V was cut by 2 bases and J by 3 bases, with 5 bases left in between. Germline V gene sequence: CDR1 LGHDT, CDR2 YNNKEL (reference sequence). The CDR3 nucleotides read TGTGCCAGCAGCCAACAACCCAATCAGCCCCAGCATTTT. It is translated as CASSQQPNQPQHF.

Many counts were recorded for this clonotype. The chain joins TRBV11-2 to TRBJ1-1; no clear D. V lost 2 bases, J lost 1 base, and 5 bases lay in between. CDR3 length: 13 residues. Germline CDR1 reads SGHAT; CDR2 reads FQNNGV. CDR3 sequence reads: CASSLPENTEAFF. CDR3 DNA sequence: TGTGCCAGCAGCTTACCAGAGAACACTGAAGCTTTCTTT.

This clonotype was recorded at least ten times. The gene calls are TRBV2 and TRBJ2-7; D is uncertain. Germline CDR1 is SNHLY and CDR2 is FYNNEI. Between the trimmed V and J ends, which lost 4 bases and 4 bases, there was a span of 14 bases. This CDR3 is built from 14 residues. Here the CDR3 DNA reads TGTGCCAGCAGTGTTCTAGGTGACACGTACGAGCAGTACTTC. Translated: CASSVLGDTYEQYF.

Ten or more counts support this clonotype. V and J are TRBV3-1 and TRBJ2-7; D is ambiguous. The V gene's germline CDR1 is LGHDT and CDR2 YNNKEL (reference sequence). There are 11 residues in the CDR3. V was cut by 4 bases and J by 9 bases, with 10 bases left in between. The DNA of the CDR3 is TGTGCCAGCAGCCGCACTCAACGGCAGTACTTC. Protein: CASSRTQRQYF.

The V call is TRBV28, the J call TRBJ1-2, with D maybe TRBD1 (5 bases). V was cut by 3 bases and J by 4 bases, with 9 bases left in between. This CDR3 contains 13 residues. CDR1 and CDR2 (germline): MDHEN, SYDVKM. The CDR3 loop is CASSLDKIYGYTF. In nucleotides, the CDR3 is TGTGCCAGCAGTTTGGACAAGATCTATGGCTACACCTTC.

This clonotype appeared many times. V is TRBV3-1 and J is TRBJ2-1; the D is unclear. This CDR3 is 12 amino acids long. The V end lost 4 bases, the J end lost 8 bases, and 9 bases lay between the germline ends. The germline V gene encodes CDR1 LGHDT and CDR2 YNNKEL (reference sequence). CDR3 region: CASSPEYDEQFF. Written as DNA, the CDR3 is TGTGCCAGCAGCCCCGAGTATGATGAGCAGTTCTTC.

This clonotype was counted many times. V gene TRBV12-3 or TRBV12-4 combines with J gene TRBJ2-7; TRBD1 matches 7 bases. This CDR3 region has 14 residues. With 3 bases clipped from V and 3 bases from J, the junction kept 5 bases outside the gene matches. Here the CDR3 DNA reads TGTGCCAGCAGTTTGGACACAGGGGACTACGAGCAGTACTTC. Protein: CASSLDTGDYEQYF.

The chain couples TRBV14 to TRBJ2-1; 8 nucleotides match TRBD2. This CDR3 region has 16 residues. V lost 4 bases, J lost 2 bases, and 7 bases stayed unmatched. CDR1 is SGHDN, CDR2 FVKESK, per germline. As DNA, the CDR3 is TGTGCCAGCAGCCCCCCCGGGAGGGGTACCTACAATGAGCAGTTCTTC. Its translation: CASSPPGRGTYNEQFF. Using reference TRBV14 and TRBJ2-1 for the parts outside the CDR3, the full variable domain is EAGVTQFPSHSVIEKGQTVTLRCDPISGHDNLYWYRRVMGKEIKFLLHFVKESKQDESGMPNNRFLAERTGGTYSTLKVQPAELEDSGVYFCASSPPGRGTYNEQFFGPGTRLTVL.

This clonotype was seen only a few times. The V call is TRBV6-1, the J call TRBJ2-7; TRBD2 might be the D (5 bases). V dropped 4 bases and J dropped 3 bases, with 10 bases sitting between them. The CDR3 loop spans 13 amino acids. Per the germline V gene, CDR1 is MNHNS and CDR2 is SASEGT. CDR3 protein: CASSAQDFYEQYF. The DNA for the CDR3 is TGTGCCAGCAGTGCCCAGGACTTCTACGAGCAGTACTTC.

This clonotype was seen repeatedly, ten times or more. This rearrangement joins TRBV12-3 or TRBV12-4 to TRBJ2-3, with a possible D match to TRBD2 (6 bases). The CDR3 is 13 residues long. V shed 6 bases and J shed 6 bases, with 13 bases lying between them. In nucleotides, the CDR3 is TGTGCCAGCAGAGGGGCGGGACTGGATACGCAGTATTTT. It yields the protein CASRGAGLDTQYF.

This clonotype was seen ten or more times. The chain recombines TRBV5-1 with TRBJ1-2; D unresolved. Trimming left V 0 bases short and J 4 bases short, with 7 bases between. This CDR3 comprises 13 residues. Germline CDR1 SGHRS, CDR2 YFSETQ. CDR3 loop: CASSLGRTYGYTF. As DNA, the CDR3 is TGCGCCAGCAGCTTGGGCCGAACCTATGGCTACACCTTC.

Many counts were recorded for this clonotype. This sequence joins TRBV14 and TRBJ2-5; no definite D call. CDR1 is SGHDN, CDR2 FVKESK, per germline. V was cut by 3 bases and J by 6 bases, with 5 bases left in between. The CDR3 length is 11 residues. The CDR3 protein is CASSHEKTQYF. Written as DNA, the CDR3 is TGTGCCAGCAGCCATGAGAAGACCCAGTACTTC.

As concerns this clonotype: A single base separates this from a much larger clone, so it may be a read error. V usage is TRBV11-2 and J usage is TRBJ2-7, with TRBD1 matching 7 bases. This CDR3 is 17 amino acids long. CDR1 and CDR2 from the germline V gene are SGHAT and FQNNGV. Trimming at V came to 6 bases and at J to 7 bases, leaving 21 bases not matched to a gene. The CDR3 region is CASSPGQLHRFYNEQYF. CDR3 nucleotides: TGTGCCAGCAGTCCGGGACAGCTACACAGATTCTACAATGAGCAGTACTTC.

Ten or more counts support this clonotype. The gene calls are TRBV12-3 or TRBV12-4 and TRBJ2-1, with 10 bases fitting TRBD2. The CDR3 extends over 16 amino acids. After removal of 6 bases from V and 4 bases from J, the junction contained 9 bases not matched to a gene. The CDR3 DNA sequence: TGTGCCAGCAGGCGGACTAGCGGTCATCGGTACAATGAGCAGTTCTTC. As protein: CASRRTSGHRYNEQFF.

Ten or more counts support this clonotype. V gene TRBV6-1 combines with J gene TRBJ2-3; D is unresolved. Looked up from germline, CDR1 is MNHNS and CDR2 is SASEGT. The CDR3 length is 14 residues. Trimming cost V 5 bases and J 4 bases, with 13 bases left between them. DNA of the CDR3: TGTGCCAGCAGTCGGACCGGTGGGCCAGATACGCAGTATTTT. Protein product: CASSRTGGPDTQYF.

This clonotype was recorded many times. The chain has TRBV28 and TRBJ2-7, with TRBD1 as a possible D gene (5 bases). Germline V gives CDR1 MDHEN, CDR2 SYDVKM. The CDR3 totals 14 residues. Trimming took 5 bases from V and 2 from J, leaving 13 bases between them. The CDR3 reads CASSRVVGPYEQYF. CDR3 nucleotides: TGTGCCAGCAGTAGAGTCGTGGGGCCCTACGAGCAGTACTTC.